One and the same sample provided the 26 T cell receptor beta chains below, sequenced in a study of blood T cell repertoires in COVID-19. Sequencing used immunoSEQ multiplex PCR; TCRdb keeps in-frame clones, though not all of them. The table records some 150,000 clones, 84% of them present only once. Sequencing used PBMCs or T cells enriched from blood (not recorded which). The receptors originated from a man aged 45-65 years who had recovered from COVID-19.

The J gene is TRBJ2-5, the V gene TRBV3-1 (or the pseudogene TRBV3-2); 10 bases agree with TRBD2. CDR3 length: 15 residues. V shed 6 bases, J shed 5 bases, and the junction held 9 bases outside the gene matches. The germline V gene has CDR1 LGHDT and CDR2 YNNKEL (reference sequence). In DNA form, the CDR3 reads TGTGCCAGCAGATTAGCGGGGGGCGTCCCCGAGACCCAGTACTTC. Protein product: CASRLAGGVPETQYF.

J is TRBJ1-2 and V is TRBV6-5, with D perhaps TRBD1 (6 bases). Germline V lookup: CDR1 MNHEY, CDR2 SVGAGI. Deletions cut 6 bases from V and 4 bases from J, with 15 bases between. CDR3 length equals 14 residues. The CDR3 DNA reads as TGTGCCAGCAGCCAGACAGGATCAATCTATGGCTACACCTTC. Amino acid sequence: CASSQTGSIYGYTF.

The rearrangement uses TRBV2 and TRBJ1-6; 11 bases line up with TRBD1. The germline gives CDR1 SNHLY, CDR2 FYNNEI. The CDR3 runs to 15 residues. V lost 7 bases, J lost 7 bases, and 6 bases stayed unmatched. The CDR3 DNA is TGTGCCAGCAAACGGACAGGGGGCGGAAATTCACCCCTCCACTTT. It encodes CASKRTGGGNSPLHF.

The CDR3 here is CASSVSSGEQFF. CDR3 nucleotide sequence: TGTGCCAGCAGCGTATCATCGGGTGAGCAGTTCTTC. The rearrangement joins TRBV9 to TRBJ2-1; D ambiguous. Trimming removed 1 base at V and 9 bases at J, with 8 bases between. CDR3 length: 12 amino acids. Germline V gene lookup returns CDR1 SGDLS and CDR2 YYNGEE.

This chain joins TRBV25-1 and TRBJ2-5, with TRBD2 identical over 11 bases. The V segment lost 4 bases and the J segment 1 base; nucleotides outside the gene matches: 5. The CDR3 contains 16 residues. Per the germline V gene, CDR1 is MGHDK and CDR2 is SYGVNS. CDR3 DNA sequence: TGTGCCAGCAGTGCTAGCGGGGGGCCGGGCCAAGAGACCCAGTACTTC. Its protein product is CASSASGGPGQETQYF.

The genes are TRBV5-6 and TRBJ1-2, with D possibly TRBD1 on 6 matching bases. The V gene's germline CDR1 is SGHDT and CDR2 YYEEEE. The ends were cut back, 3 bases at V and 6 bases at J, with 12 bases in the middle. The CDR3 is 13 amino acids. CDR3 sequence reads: CASSSRAGDGYTF. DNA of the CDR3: TGTGCCAGCAGCTCCCGGGCAGGGGATGGCTACACCTTC.

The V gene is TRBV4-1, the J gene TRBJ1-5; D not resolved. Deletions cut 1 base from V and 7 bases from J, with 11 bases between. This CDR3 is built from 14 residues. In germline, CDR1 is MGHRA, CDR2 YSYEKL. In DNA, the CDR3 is TGCGCCAGCAGCCAAGTCGGCAGGAACCAGCCCCAGCATTTT. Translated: CASSQVGRNQPQHF.

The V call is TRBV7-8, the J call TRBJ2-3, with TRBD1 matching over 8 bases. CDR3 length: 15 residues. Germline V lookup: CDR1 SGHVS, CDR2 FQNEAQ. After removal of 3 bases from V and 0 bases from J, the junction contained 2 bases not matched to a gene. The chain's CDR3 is CASSFYRGSTDTQYF. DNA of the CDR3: TGTGCCAGCAGCTTTTACAGGGGGAGCACAGATACGCAGTATTTT.

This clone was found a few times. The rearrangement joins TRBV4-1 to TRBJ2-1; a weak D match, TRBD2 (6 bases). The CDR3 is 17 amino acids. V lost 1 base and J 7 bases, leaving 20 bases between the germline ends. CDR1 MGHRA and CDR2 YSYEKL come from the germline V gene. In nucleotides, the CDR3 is TGCGCCAGCAGCCAAGCCATTGGCGGGGCTATGGGAAATGAGCAGTTCTTC. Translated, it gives CASSQAIGGAMGNEQFF.

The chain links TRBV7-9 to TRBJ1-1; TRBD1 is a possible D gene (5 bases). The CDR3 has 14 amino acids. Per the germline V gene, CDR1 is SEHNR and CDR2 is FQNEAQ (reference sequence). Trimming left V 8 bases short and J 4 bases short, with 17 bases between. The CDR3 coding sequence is TGTGCCAGCCCACCCGACAGTCGTTTCACTGAAGCTTTCTTT. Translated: CASPPDSRFTEAFF.

The CDR3 DNA reads TGTGCCAGCAGTTGGGGGGGCTCTGAGACCCAGTACTTC. Encoded protein: CASSWGGSETQYF. The genes are TRBV6-5 and TRBJ2-5; TRBD2 is a possible D gene (7 bases). Germline V gene data show CDR1 as MNHEY and CDR2 as SVGAGI. The CDR3 is made up of 13 amino acids. V was cut by 4 bases and J by 5 bases, with 11 bases left in between.

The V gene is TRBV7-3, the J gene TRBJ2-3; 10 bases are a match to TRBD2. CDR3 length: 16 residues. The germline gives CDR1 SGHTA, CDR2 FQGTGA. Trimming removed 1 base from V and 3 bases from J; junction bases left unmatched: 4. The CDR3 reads CASSLNSGGTTDTQYF. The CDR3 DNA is TGTGCCAGCAGCTTAAATAGCGGGGGGACAACAGATACGCAGTATTTT.

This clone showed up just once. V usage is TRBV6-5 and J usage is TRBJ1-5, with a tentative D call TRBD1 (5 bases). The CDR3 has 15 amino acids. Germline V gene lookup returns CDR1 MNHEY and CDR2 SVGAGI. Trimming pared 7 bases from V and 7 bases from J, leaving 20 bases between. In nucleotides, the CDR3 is TGTGCCAGCACCGCCATGTGTGGGGCAGAACAGCCCCAGCATTTT. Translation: CASTAMCGAEQPQHF.

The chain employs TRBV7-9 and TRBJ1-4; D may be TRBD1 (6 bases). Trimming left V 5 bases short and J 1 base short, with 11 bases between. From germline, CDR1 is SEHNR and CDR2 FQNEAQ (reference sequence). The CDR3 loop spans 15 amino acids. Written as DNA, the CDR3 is TGTGCCAGCAGCGCTCCCAGGGGAACTAATGAAAAACTGTTTTTT. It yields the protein CASSAPRGTNEKLFF.

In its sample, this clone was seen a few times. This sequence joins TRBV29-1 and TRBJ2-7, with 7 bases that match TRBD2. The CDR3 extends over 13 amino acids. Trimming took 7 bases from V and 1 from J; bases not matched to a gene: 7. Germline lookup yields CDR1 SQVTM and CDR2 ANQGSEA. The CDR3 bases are TGCAGCGCGTACGGGGGGAATTCCTACGAGCAGTACTTC. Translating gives CSAYGGNSYEQYF.

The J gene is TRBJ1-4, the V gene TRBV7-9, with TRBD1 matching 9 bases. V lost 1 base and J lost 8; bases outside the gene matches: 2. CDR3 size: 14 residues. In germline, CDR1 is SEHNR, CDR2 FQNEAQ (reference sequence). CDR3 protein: CASSLDRGREKLFF. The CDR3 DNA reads TGTGCCAGCAGCTTAGACAGGGGGCGGGAAAAACTGTTTTTT.

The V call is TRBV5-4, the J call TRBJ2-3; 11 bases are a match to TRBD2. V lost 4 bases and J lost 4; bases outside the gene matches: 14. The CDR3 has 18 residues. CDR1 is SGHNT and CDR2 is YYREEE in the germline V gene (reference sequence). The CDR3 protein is CASSPGRLLAGGSDTQYF. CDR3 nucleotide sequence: TGTGCCAGCAGCCCCGGAAGGCTCCTAGCGGGGGGTTCAGATACGCAGTATTTT. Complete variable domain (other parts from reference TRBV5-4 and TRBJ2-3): ETGVTQSPTHLIKTRGQQVTLRCSSQSGHNTVSWYQQALGQGPQFIFQYYREEENGRGNFPPRFSGLQFPNYSSELNVNALELDDSALYLCASSPGRLLAGGSDTQYFGPGTRLTVL.

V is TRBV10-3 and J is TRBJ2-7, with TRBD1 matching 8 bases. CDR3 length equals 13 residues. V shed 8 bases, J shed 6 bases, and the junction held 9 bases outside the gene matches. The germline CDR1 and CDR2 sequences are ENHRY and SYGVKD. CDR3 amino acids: CAIGPDRVGEQYF. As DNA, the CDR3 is TGTGCCATCGGCCCGGACAGGGTAGGCGAGCAGTACTTC.

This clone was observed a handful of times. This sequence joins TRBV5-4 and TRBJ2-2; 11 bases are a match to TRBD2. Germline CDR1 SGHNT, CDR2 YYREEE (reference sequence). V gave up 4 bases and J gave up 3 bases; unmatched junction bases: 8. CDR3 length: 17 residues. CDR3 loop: CASSSTGTSGYTGELFF. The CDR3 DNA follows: TGTGCCAGCAGCAGCACCGGGACTAGCGGATACACCGGGGAGCTGTTTTTT.

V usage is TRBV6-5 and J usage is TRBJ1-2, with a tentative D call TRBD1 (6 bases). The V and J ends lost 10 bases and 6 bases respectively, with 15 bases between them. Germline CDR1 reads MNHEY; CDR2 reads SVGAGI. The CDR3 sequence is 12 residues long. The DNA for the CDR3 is TGTGCCACGACCACAGGGAGTAATGGCTACACCTTC. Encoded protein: CATTTGSNGYTF.

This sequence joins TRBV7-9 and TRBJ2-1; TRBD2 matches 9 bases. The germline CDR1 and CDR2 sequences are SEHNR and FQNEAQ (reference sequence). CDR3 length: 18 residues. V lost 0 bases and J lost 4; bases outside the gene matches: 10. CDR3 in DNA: TGTGCCAGCAGCTTAGCGATGTCTAGCGGGGAACCTTACAATGAGCAGTTCTTC. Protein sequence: CASSLAMSSGEPYNEQFF.

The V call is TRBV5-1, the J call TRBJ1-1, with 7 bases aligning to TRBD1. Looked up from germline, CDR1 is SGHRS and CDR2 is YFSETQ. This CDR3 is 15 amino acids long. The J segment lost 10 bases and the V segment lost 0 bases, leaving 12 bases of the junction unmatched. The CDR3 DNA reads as TGCGCCAGCAGCTTGGCCGCAGGGACAGCGGTTGGAGCTTTCTTT. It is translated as CASSLAAGTAVGAFF.

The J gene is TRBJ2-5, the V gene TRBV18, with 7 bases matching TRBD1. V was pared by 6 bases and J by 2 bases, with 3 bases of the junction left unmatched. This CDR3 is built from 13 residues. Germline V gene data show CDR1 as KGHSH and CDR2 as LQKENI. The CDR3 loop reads CASSRGQQETQYF. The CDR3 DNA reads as TGTGCCAGCTCCCGGGGACAGCAAGAGACCCAGTACTTC. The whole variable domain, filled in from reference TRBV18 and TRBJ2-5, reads NAGVMQNPRHLVRRRGQEARLRCSPMKGHSHVYWYRQLPEEGLKFMVYLQKENIIDESGMPKERFSAEFPKEGPSILRIQQVVRGDSAAYFCASSRGQQETQYFGPGTRLLVL.

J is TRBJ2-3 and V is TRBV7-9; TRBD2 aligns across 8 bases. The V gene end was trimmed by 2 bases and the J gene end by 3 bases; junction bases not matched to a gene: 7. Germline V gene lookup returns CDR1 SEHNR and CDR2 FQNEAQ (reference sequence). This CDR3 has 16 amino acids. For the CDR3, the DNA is TGTGCCAGCAGCTTAATCGGGGGGGCCTCGACAGATACGCAGTATTTT. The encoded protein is CASSLIGGASTDTQYF.

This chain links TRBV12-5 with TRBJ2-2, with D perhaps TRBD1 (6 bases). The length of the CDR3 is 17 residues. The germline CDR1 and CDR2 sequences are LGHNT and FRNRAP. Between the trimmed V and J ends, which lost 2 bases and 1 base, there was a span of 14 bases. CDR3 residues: CASGLKPPGQNTGELFF. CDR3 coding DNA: TGTGCTAGTGGTTTGAAACCTCCGGGACAGAACACCGGGGAGCTGTTTTTT.

The CDR3 coding sequence is TGCGCCAGCAGCCAAGATTGGGGACAGCAATATTATGGCTACACCTTC. It encodes CASSQDWGQQYYGYTF. The rearrangement links TRBV4-1 to TRBJ1-2; 7 nucleotides match TRBD1. The CDR3 has 16 residues. Trimming took 0 bases from V and 5 from J; bases not matched to a gene: 9. The germline V gene encodes CDR1 MGHRA and CDR2 YSYEKL.